Presented here are 16 T cell receptor beta chains from one specimen sequenced in a study of blood T cells in healthy people across ages. A sample-barcoded 5' primer and a J-beta primer mix were used in a second PCR of roughly 6 to 11 cycles. TCRdb passed the 5' RACE reads through MiXCR, listing each CDR3 protein once. The data show approximately 780,000 distinct CDR3 sequences, under 30% seen once. These same records also appear under a second study, on T cells of mothers and their children.

Sequencing input: blood. The receptors stem from a boy between 10 and 17 years old in good health.

The V call is TRBV6-5, the J call TRBJ2-5; 9 nucleotides agree with TRBD1. The V and J ends lost 1 base and 4 bases, in that order; junction bases with no gene match: 7. Germline CDR1 MNHEY, CDR2 SVGAGI. The CDR3 is made up of 16 amino acids. The CDR3 sequence is CASSYWTGATGETQYF. CDR3 coding DNA: TGTGCCAGCAGTTACTGGACAGGGGCCACGGGAGAGACCCAGTACTTC.

The chain has TRBV21-1 and TRBJ1-2; TRBD1, the D gene given by the table, was not confirmed from the DNA. TRBV21-1 is a known pseudogene. The CDR3 has 16 amino acids. This CDR3 reads CASSKGPRDRSYGYTF. The CDR3 DNA sequence: TGTGCCAGCAGCAAAGGTCCCCGGGACAGATCGTATGGCTACACCTTC.

This clonotype was detected a few times. CDR3 amino acids: CASSRWTARTQETQYF. For the CDR3, the DNA is TGCGCCAGCTCCAGATGGACAGCAAGAACCCAAGAGACCCAGTACTTC. This rearrangement joins TRBV10-1 to TRBJ2-5; tentative D call: TRBD1 (6 bases). V was shortened by 8 bases and J by 1 base, with 20 bases between the two germline ends. Per the germline V gene, CDR1 is WNHNN and CDR2 is SYGVQD (reference sequence). The CDR3 totals 16 residues.

This sequence joins TRBV7-9 and TRBJ1-2; D not resolved. Germline CDR1 is SEHNR and CDR2 is FQNEAQ (reference sequence). The ends were cut back, 4 bases at V and 8 bases at J, with 11 bases in the middle. The CDR3 has 12 amino acids. CDR3 nucleotide sequence: TGTGCCAGCAGCTCAGGATCCTTCGGCTACACCTTC. This codes for CASSSGSFGYTF.

This clonotype occurred a few times. The chain joins TRBV7-6 to TRBJ1-6, with 8 positions matching TRBD1. CDR1 SGHVS and CDR2 FNYEAQ come from the germline V gene. The CDR3 contains 15 residues. V shed 5 bases, J shed 5 bases, and the junction held 5 bases outside the gene matches. In nucleotides, the CDR3 is TGTGCCAGCAGCCCCGGGACAGGCGATAATTCACCCCTCCACTTT. Its translation is CASSPGTGDNSPLHF.

In this sample, this clonotype turned up a few times. The chain employs TRBV7-9 and TRBJ1-2; no reliable D call. This CDR3 is built from 13 residues. Germline V gene data show CDR1 as SEHNR and CDR2 as FQNEAQ (reference sequence). Trimming took 1 base from V and 6 from J, leaving 9 bases between them. The DNA for the CDR3 is TGTGCCAGCAGCTTAGTCGAGGTTCATGGCTACACCTTC. Protein product: CASSLVEVHGYTF.

V is TRBV20-1 and J is TRBJ1-2; 9 bases match TRBD1. CDR1 DFQATT and CDR2 SNEGSKA come from the germline V gene (reference sequence). The J segment lost 1 base and the V segment lost 2 bases, leaving 14 bases of the junction unmatched. This CDR3 region has 18 residues. The CDR3 loop reads CSARTSRDREVRNYGYTF. CDR3 nucleotides: TGCAGTGCTAGAACGTCCCGGGACAGGGAAGTCCGTAACTATGGCTACACCTTC.

J is TRBJ2-5 and V is TRBV29-1, with 10 bases that match TRBD1. The J call may be in error: the DNA end matches TRBJ2-7 better. Germline CDR1 and CDR2: SQVTM and ANQGSEA. CDR3 length: 14 amino acids. CDR3 sequence reads: CSVLGGTGDVEQYF. DNA of the CDR3: TGCAGCGTTTTAGGCGGGACAGGGGATGTCGAGCAGTACTTC.

The rearrangement joins TRBV4-3 to TRBJ2-5, with D uncertain. Deletions cut 0 bases from V and 5 bases from J, with 7 bases between. This CDR3 has 13 residues. Germline V lookup: CDR1 LGHNA, CDR2 YSLEER. CDR3 in amino acids: CASSQESWETQYF. The CDR3, as DNA: TGCGCCAGCAGCCAAGAATCGTGGGAGACCCAGTACTTC.

In regard to this clonotype: The junction does not match germline at one end; this may be a read error. CDR3 in DNA: TGTGCCAGTACCCCTGGACTAGCGCCGGCAAATGAGCAGTCCTTC. Translation: CASTPGLAPANEQSF. This chain joins TRBV19 and TRBJ2-1; 9 bases are a match to TRBD2. CDR1 is LNHDA and CDR2 is SQIVND in the germline V gene (reference sequence). The length of the CDR3 is 15 residues.

This chain links TRBV6-6 with TRBJ2-7; 11 bases are shared with TRBD2. This CDR3 has 14 amino acids. Per germline, CDR1 MNHNY and CDR2 SVGAGI (reference sequence). J gave up 4 bases and V 5 bases, and 4 bases lay outside the gene matches. The CDR3 DNA follows: TGTGCCAGCAGTCAGGGACTAGCGGAATACGAGCAGTACTTC. This sequence encodes CASSQGLAEYEQYF.

CDR3 sequence: CASSLQSSSGNTIYF. CDR3 nucleotides: TGTGCCAGCAGCTTGCAGAGTTCCTCTGGAAACACCATATATTTT. V usage is TRBV7-9 and J usage is TRBJ1-3; D ambiguous. V was pared by 3 bases and J by 0 bases, with 9 bases between. The CDR3 loop spans 15 amino acids. The germline V gene encodes CDR1 SEHNR and CDR2 FQNEAQ (reference sequence).

In DNA form, the CDR3 reads TGTGCCAGCAGTTTTATAGGGACAGGGAGGGAAGGTTATGGCTACACCTTC. Its protein product is CASSFIGTGREGYGYTF. The V and J genes are TRBV28 and TRBJ1-2; 9 bases map to TRBD1. The V gene's germline CDR1 is MDHEN and CDR2 SYDVKM. J was trimmed by 5 bases and V by 3 bases; bases with no gene match: 13. The CDR3 has 17 residues.

This clonotype has a count of ten or more. The chain has TRBV5-1 and TRBJ2-5; 11 bases are a match to TRBD2. Germline lookup yields CDR1 SGHRS and CDR2 YFSETQ. V dropped 0 bases and J dropped 1; count of bases not matched to a gene: 2. This CDR3 is built from 16 residues. CDR3 residues: CASSLGGTSGQETQYF. DNA of the CDR3: TGCGCCAGCAGCTTGGGGGGGACTAGCGGCCAAGAGACCCAGTACTTC.

The V call is TRBV7-9, the J call TRBJ1-2; D is possibly TRBD1 (5 bases). This CDR3 has 15 amino acids. The V end lost 0 bases, the J end lost 0 bases, and 8 bases lay between the germline ends. Germline CDR1 SEHNR, CDR2 FQNEAQ (reference sequence). The CDR3 sequence is CASSLALGANYGYTF. CDR3 coding DNA: TGTGCCAGCAGCTTAGCGCTGGGGGCTAACTATGGCTACACCTTC.

The V and J genes are TRBV12-5 and TRBJ1-3, with 8 positions matching TRBD1. The CDR3 has 16 residues. Germline V gene lookup returns CDR1 LGHNT and CDR2 FRNRAP. The V segment lost 1 base and the J segment 0 bases; nucleotides outside the gene matches: 2. Here the CDR3 DNA reads TGTGCTAGTGGTTTGGATACAGGGGGCTCTGGAAACACCATATATTTT. As protein: CASGLDTGGSGNTIYF.